The source of this T cell receptor (beta chain) is a study of T cells in Graves' hyperthyroidism and ophthalmopathy. Study information: Before any treatment, at initial diagnosis, peripheral blood was collected.

Concerning this clonotype: No antigen is known for it.

Study outcomes and limitations: Also found in blood were most expanded thyroid clonotypes above 0.001.

The CDR3 spans 15 residues. CDR1 is SQVTM and CDR2 is ANQGSEA in the germline V gene. After removal of 3 bases from V and 1 base from J, the junction contained 6 bases not matched to a gene. There were TCR beta CDR3 regions amplified from RNA transcripts. A first-round RT-PCR of the TCR CDR3 used the HTBI primer set. TCRdb ran MiXCR on the multiplex PCR reads and lists one entry per CDR3 protein. The sample records 460,000 or so distinct CDR3 sequences, under 15% being singletons. Newly diagnosed hyperthyroidism patients aged 18 to 65 years had disease lasting under 2 months. Clinicians diagnosed patients from clinical symptoms, serum thyroxine and TRAb, thyroid ultrasound and orbital computed tomography.

Sequenced sample: blood. This receptor was identified in a woman under 30 with Graves' hyperthyroidism. The genes are TRBV29-1 and TRBJ2-3, with 8 bases fitting TRBD1. The CDR3 region is CSVDKGGQGTDTQYF. CDR3 bases: TGCAGCGTTGATAAGGGGGGACAGGGCACAGATACGCAGTATTTT.